A single count supports the clone carrying this TCR beta chain. One junction end disagrees with the germline gene, perhaps due to a read error. Assay used: immunoSEQ multiplex PCR; TCRdb lists only in-frame clones, some missing. The data show roughly 150,000 clones, approximately 86% seen once. This sample was included in a study of blood T cell repertoires in COVID-19. Germline V gene lookup returns CDR1 SGHVS and CDR2 FQNEAQ. This CDR3 comprises 12 residues. The source of this sequence is a woman aged 65 to 85 with acute or convalescent COVID-19. The gene calls are TRBV7-8 and TRBJ1-2; D is uncertain. Sequencing was done on a sample of peripheral blood. In DNA, the CDR3 is TGTGCCAGCAGCCCCGCAACTCCATTCCTAGGCTTC. Protein sequence: CASSPATPFLGF.